One sample yielded the 21 T cell receptor beta chains listed below, sequenced in a study of response to subunit inactivated influenza vaccine. TCRdb re-called the RT-PCR reads through MiXCR, storing one row per CDR3 protein. Of around 570,000 distinct CDR3 sequences in the sample, 11% were seen once. These data also formed part of another study, on T cells expressing NK-cell markers. From that paper: Template switching by 5'RACE with UMIs generated the TCR beta cDNA.

Here the sequenced sample was PBMCs from blood, taken on the day of vaccination. Every receptor here comes from a man aged 45 to 65 who received an inactivated influenza vaccine.

This clonotype appeared a few times. DNA of the CDR3: TGTGCCAGCAGCGTAGAGAGCGCGTCCTACAATGAGCAGTTCTTC. It is translated as CASSVESASYNEQFF. The chain carries TRBV9 and TRBJ2-1; D gene unclear. This CDR3 region has 15 residues. Germline CDR1 reads SGDLS; CDR2 reads YYNGEE. V was cut by 0 bases and J by 1 base, with 8 bases left in between.

This clonotype was detected a few times. The gene calls are TRBV6-1 and TRBJ2-2; D gene uncertain. Germline values: CDR1 MNHNS, CDR2 SASEGT. Trimming took off 5 bases at V and 5 bases at J, with 15 bases between the two ends. CDR3 length: 15 residues. CDR3 in amino acids: CASSPGIAGTGELFF. The CDR3, as DNA: TGTGCCAGCAGTCCTGGAATCGCTGGAACCGGGGAGCTGTTTTTT.

This clonotype was seen a few times. The chain couples TRBV4-3 to TRBJ1-1; 7 bases map to TRBD1. The germline CDR1 and CDR2 sequences are LGHNA and YSLEER. V was clipped by 0 bases and J by 4 bases; unmatched bases: 5. CDR3 length: 15 amino acids. The CDR3 region is CASSQDFWTGTEAFF. The CDR3 bases are TGCGCCAGCAGCCAAGATTTTTGGACAGGCACTGAAGCTTTCTTT.

This clonotype has only a few counts. The rearrangement links TRBV12-3 or TRBV12-4 to TRBJ2-1, with D tentatively TRBD2 (5 bases). CDR3 length equals 12 residues. V was trimmed by 6 bases and J by 9 bases, leaving 12 bases between them. The CDR3 protein is CASSPWSGEQFF. The CDR3 coding sequence is TGTGCCAGCAGCCCCTGGAGCGGTGAGCAGTTCTTC.

V usage is TRBV24-1 and J usage is TRBJ2-3; D unresolved. The V end was cut by 1 base, the J end by 6 bases, with 19 bases between. CDR1 is KGHDR and CDR2 is SFDVKD in the germline V gene. The CDR3 runs to 17 residues. The CDR3 loop is CATSDFKAHPLSDTQYF. CDR3 bases: TGTGCCACCAGTGATTTCAAGGCTCATCCATTGAGCGATACGCAGTATTTT.

The chain has TRBV6-5 and TRBJ1-4; 8 positions agree with TRBD1. The length of the CDR3 is 16 residues. After removal of 2 bases from V and 8 bases from J, the junction contained 10 bases not matched to a gene. Looked up from germline, CDR1 is MNHEY and CDR2 is SVGAGI. This chain's CDR3 is CASSYVRGQGEEKLFF. For the CDR3, the DNA is TGTGCCAGCAGTTACGTTCGTGGACAGGGAGAAGAAAAACTGTTTTTT.

The rearrangement links TRBV30 to TRBJ2-5; D unclear. The CDR3 runs 12 residues. The V end lost 1 base, the J end lost 3 bases, and 6 bases lay between the germline ends. CDR1 and CDR2 (germline): GTSNPN, SVGIG (reference sequence). For the CDR3, the DNA is TGTGCCTGGAGTGGGCTAGAAGAGACCCAGTACTTC. This sequence encodes CAWSGLEETQYF.

In its sample, this clonotype was seen a few times. This rearrangement joins TRBV9 to TRBJ1-1; a weak D match, TRBD1 (5 bases). Germline V CDR1 and CDR2: SGDLS, YYNGEE. The V end lost 2 bases, the J end lost 4 bases, and 15 bases lay between the germline ends. The CDR3 is made up of 15 amino acids. The CDR3 nucleotides are TGTGCCAGCAGCGTTGACCAGGGTACTGGCACTGAAGCTTTCTTT. Protein product: CASSVDQGTGTEAFF. Supplemented by reference TRBV9 and TRBJ1-1, the full variable domain reads DSGVTQTPKHLITATGQRVTLRCSPRSGDLSVYWYQQSLDQGLQFLIQYYNGEERAKGNILERFSAQQFPDLHSELNLSSLELGDSALYFCASSVDQGTGTEAFFGQGTRLTVV.

This clonotype was recorded at least ten times. The rearrangement uses TRBV29-1 and TRBJ2-3, with 8 bases lining up with TRBD2. This CDR3 has 13 amino acids. Germline V lookup: CDR1 SQVTM, CDR2 ANQGSEA. V dropped 3 bases and J dropped 6; count of bases not matched to a gene: 5. CDR3 DNA: TGCAGCGTTGAGGCGGGAGGTACCGATACGCAGTATTTT. Protein: CSVEAGGTDTQYF.

This clonotype was observed a handful of times. The germline gene is not matched at one end of the junction; a read error may be the cause. The V gene is TRBV6-2 or TRBV6-3, the J gene TRBJ2-7; 12 bases align to TRBD1. The CDR3 has 16 amino acids. From germline, CDR1 is MNHEY and CDR2 SVGEGT. The CDR3 here is CASSRPGTGGSMSSGF. Here the CDR3 DNA reads TGTGCCAGCAGTCGTCCCGGGACAGGGGGCTCCATGTCCTCGGGATTC.

In its sample, this clonotype was seen many times. The chain couples TRBV20-1 to TRBJ2-7; D unresolved. Trimming cost V 5 bases and J 0 bases, with 14 bases left between them. This CDR3 has 14 amino acids. Germline assignment: CDR1 DFQATT and CDR2 SNEGSKA (reference sequence). The CDR3 nucleotides read TGCAGTGCTGACCGCGTTGGGTTCTCCTACGAGCAGTACTTC. This codes for CSADRVGFSYEQYF.

This clonotype was counted between two and nine times. This sequence joins TRBV5-5 and TRBJ2-5, with D hard to call. CDR1 and CDR2 (germline): SGHKS, YYEKEE (reference sequence). Deletions cut 0 bases from V and 4 bases from J, with 16 bases between. This CDR3 spans 16 amino acids. CDR3 DNA sequence: TGTGCCAGCAGCTTGGCCGGCTGGGGTGTATCAGAGACCCAGTACTTC. It codes for CASSLAGWGVSETQYF.

There are a few counts of this clonotype. This rearrangement joins TRBV6-1 to TRBJ1-2; no definite D call. The CDR3 has 15 residues. Germline V gene sequence: CDR1 MNHNS, CDR2 SASEGT. V lost 6 bases and J lost 0, with 14 bases in between. As DNA, the CDR3 is TGTGCCAGCAGCCCGGTGGCTGGCACTAACTATGGCTACACCTTC. It encodes CASSPVAGTNYGYTF.

The V gene is TRBV11-2, the J gene TRBJ1-4; D unresolved. The CDR3 spans 15 residues. Trimming shortened V by 5 bases and J by 5 bases, and 15 bases separated the two germline ends. The germline gives CDR1 SGHAT, CDR2 FQNNGV. The CDR3 reads CASSLWRGQNEKLFF. For the CDR3, the DNA is TGTGCCAGCAGCCTCTGGAGAGGCCAAAATGAAAAACTGTTTTTT.

This clonotype appeared a few times. The chain links TRBV6-2 or TRBV6-3 to TRBJ2-4, with D unclear. The germline V and J ends were trimmed by 5 bases and 7 bases, with 18 bases remaining between them. The germline CDR1 and CDR2 sequences are MNHEY and SVGEGT. The CDR3 has 15 residues. CDR3: CASSTSALTINIQYF. The CDR3 DNA sequence: TGTGCCAGCAGTACCTCGGCCCTAACGATTAACATTCAGTACTTC.

This clonotype has a handful of counts. The chain carries TRBV12-3 or TRBV12-4 and TRBJ1-2, with 9 bases matching TRBD1. The CDR3 is 15 amino acids. V lost 6 bases and J lost 2; bases outside the gene matches: 7. CDR3 protein: CASSPGTGRNYGYTF. The CDR3 DNA follows: TGTGCCAGCAGCCCTGGGACAGGGCGAAACTATGGCTACACCTTC.

This clonotype was recorded a few times. The rearrangement uses TRBV12-3 or TRBV12-4 and TRBJ1-2; a possible D gene is TRBD1 (5 bases). The CDR3 loop spans 14 amino acids. V was shortened by 4 bases and J by 3 bases, with 12 bases between the two germline ends. The CDR3 loop is CASSWAGGDYGYTF. The DNA of the CDR3 is TGTGCCAGCAGTTGGGCCGGGGGGGACTATGGCTACACCTTC.

This chain connects TRBV20-1 to TRBJ2-1, with D unclear. The CDR3 covers 13 residues. Trimming shortened V by 1 base and J by 12 bases, and 16 bases separated the two germline ends. CDR1 and CDR2 from the germline V gene are DFQATT and SNEGSKA (reference sequence). CDR3 protein: CSARGGGSSLQFF. In DNA form, the CDR3 reads TGCAGTGCTAGAGGTGGCGGCAGTAGTTTGCAGTTCTTC.

The chain links TRBV20-1 to TRBJ1-5, with 9 positions matching TRBD1. This CDR3 is 13 amino acids long. The ends lost 5 bases at V and 6 bases at J; junction bases unmatched: 5. Germline V gene data show CDR1 as DFQATT and CDR2 as SNEGSKA (reference sequence). The CDR3 protein is CSAYGTGSQPQHF. DNA of the CDR3: TGCAGTGCTTACGGGACAGGGTCTCAGCCCCAGCATTTT.

The rearrangement joins TRBV7-9 to TRBJ2-7; D is undetermined. This CDR3 region has 13 residues. The V and J ends lost 3 bases and 5 bases respectively, with 11 bases between them. Per germline, CDR1 SEHNR and CDR2 FQNEAQ (reference sequence). CDR3 in DNA: TGTGCCAGCAGCTTTGGCGAGGCCAACGAGCAGTACTTC. Translated, it gives CASSFGEANEQYF.

The V and J genes are TRBV5-4 and TRBJ2-7, with 7 nucleotides matching TRBD2. Germline V gives CDR1 SGHNT, CDR2 YYREEE (reference sequence). After removal of 3 bases from V and 4 bases from J, the junction contained 13 bases not matched to a gene. This CDR3 is built from 16 residues. CDR3 DNA sequence: TGTGCCAGCAGCTGGGCTAGCGGAGGTAAGGGTTACGAGCAGTACTTC. Translating gives CASSWASGGKGYEQYF.